What follows are 5 T cell receptor beta chains derived from one specimen sequenced in a study of blood T cells in healthy people across ages. A sample-barcoded 5' primer and a J-beta primer mix were used in a second PCR of about 6 to 12 cycles. TCRdb processed the 5' RACE reads anew with MiXCR; each CDR3 protein has one entry. Of some 700,000 distinct CDR3 sequences in the sample, approximately 21% were seen once. Sequenced sample: blood. These receptors came from a man aged 65 to 79 in good health.

V usage is TRBV20-1 and J usage is TRBJ1-5; 7 bases match TRBD1. Germline V gene lookup returns CDR1 DFQATT and CDR2 SNEGSKA (reference sequence). This CDR3 comprises 17 residues. J was trimmed by 6 bases and V by 5 bases; bases with no gene match: 19. The CDR3 region has the DNA TGCAGTGCTCTCTCCCGGGACAGAGGGGTGAGTAGTCAGCCCCAGCATTTT. Protein sequence: CSALSRDRGVSSQPQHF.

This clonotype was detected only once. This rearrangement joins TRBV28 to TRBJ2-7; D is undetermined. The germline gives CDR1 MDHEN, CDR2 SYDVKM. Trimming removed 6 bases from V and 3 bases from J, with 15 bases in between. This CDR3 has 14 residues. CDR3 residues: CASRPDPTLYEQYF. In DNA form, the CDR3 reads TGTGCCAGCAGACCGGACCCAACTCTCTACGAGCAGTACTTC.

The chain employs TRBV5-6 and TRBJ2-5; perhaps TRBD1 as D (6 bases). The J call could be wrong; TRBJ2-7 is a better fit for the DNA end. This CDR3 has 14 amino acids. Per the germline V gene, CDR1 is SGHDT and CDR2 is YYEEEE. Here the CDR3 reads CASSLAGQFYEQYF. In DNA, the CDR3 is TGTGCCAGCAGCTTGGCCGGACAGTTCTACGAGCAGTACTTC.

The rearrangement links TRBV20-1 to TRBJ1-2, with D uncertain. Germline V gene data show CDR1 as DFQATT and CDR2 as SNEGSKA (reference sequence). V lost 3 bases, J lost 4 bases, and 12 bases lay in between. The CDR3 runs 13 residues. The CDR3 sequence: CSARTLKGYGYTF. CDR3 coding DNA: TGCAGTGCTAGGACCCTAAAGGGCTATGGCTACACCTTC.

Only a few counts were recorded for this clonotype. This chain joins TRBV12-3 or TRBV12-4 and TRBJ2-7; D is possibly TRBD1 (5 bases). CDR3 size: 11 residues. V dropped 5 bases and J dropped 7 bases, with 9 bases sitting between them. The CDR3 here is CASSIRTEQYF. CDR3 in DNA: TGTGCCAGCAGTATCCGGACAGAGCAGTACTTC.